This TCR beta chain was identified during a study of blood T cell repertoires in COVID-19. About the research overall: Italy, Spain and the United States were the sources of the convalescent and acute COVID-19 samples.

After removal of 4 bases from V and 6 bases from J, the junction contained 7 bases not matched to a gene. This CDR3 region has 16 residues. The V gene's germline CDR1 is LGHDT and CDR2 YNNKEL (reference sequence). Original processing notes: The assay estimated nucleated cells by amplifying reference gene primers. Using immunoSEQ multiplex PCR, the repertoire was profiled, and TCRdb retains in-frame clones only, with some absent. V and J calls plus clone size are reproduced from that table; the DNA served to infer D and trimming. Altogether approximately 150,000 clones are present, roughly 84% being singletons, with the ten largest covering roughly a tenth.

This receptor was obtained from a man aged 65-85 years with active or convalescent COVID-19. Specimen: peripheral blood. The V gene is TRBV3-1 (or the pseudogene TRBV3-2), the J gene TRBJ2-3, with 13 bases aligning to TRBD2. For the CDR3, the DNA is TGTGCCAGCAGCCGCGTCGGGACTAGCGGGGCGGATACGCAGTATTTT. The encoded protein is CASSRVGTSGADTQYF.